What follows are 10 T cell receptor beta chains derived from one specimen sequenced in a study of blood T cell repertoires in COVID-19. Generated by immunoSEQ multiplex PCR, the TCRdb table keeps only in-frame clones and is missing some. Of around 150,000 clones listed, 80% are singletons. Sequencing was carried out using PBMCs or T cells enriched from blood (not recorded which). These receptors all stem from a middle-aged man who had recovered from COVID-19.

This rearrangement joins TRBV13 to TRBJ2-1; TRBD2 matches 11 bases. Germline V gene data show CDR1 as PRHDT and CDR2 as FYEKMQ (reference sequence). This CDR3 contains 16 residues. V lost 1 base, J lost 7 bases, and 6 bases stayed unmatched. This CDR3 is CASSLVSGGATNEQFF. The CDR3 DNA sequence: TGTGCCAGCAGCTTAGTTAGCGGGGGGGCTACAAATGAGCAGTTCTTC.

J is TRBJ2-3 and V is TRBV6-5, with 11 bases lining up with TRBD2. V dropped 0 bases and J dropped 4; count of bases not matched to a gene: 3. This CDR3 is built from 16 residues. Germline values: CDR1 MNHEY, CDR2 SVGAGI. CDR3 amino acids: CASSYSSGGAPDTQYF. The CDR3 nucleotides read TGTGCCAGCAGTTACTCTAGCGGGGGGGCGCCAGATACGCAGTATTTT.

This clone appeared a few times. The gene calls are TRBV24-1 and TRBJ2-1; D call uncertain. V was pared by 1 base and J by 8 bases, with 2 bases between. Germline-derived CDR1 and CDR2 are KGHDR and SFDVKD. The CDR3 contains 11 residues. The CDR3 sequence: CATSDFDEQFF. The CDR3 nucleotides read TGTGCCACCAGTGATTTCGATGAGCAGTTCTTC.

The genes are TRBV2 and TRBJ2-1, with D hard to call. The germline V gene has CDR1 SNHLY and CDR2 FYNNEI. This CDR3 contains 14 residues. Between the trimmed V and J ends, which lost 2 bases and 9 bases, there was a span of 14 bases. The CDR3 loop reads CASSELPAGGEQFF. The CDR3 nucleotides are TGTGCCAGCAGTGAACTGCCCGCCGGCGGTGAGCAGTTCTTC.

J is TRBJ1-6 and V is TRBV5-6, with a possible D match to TRBD1 (6 bases). Germline V gives CDR1 SGHDT, CDR2 YYEEEE. CDR3 length: 14 residues. The V end lost 1 base, the J end lost 7 bases, and 9 bases lay between the germline ends. The CDR3 loop is CASSLRQVNSPLHF. The CDR3 nucleotides are TGTGCCAGCAGCTTGAGACAGGTGAATTCACCCCTCCACTTT. Supplemented by reference TRBV5-6 and TRBJ1-6, the full variable domain reads DAGVTQSPTHLIKTRGQQVTLRCSPKSGHDTVSWYQQALGQGPQFIFQYYEEEERQRGNFPDRFSGHQFPNYSSELNVNALLLGDSALYLCASSLRQVNSPLHFGNGTRLTVT.

The rearrangement links TRBV5-6 to TRBJ1-1, with D possibly matching TRBD1 (6 bases). Germline V gives CDR1 SGHDT, CDR2 YYEEEE. The V and J ends lost 1 base and 8 bases respectively, with 18 bases between them. CDR3 length: 15 residues. CDR3 sequence (DNA): TGTGCCAGCAGCTTGCCTTCCCCGGGACACCTGGAAGCTTTCTTT. Protein product: CASSLPSPGHLEAFF.

This clone was seen only once. The chain combines TRBV5-1 with TRBJ1-4, with 7 bases identical to TRBD1. The germline V gene has CDR1 SGHRS and CDR2 YFSETQ. The CDR3 has 14 residues. Trimming cost V 3 bases and J 7 bases; bases outside gene matches: 6. The CDR3 here is CASSSGTGVEKLFF. In DNA, the CDR3 is TGCGCCAGCAGCTCCGGCACAGGGGTTGAAAAACTGTTTTTT.

In its sample, this clone was seen many times. The chain combines TRBV23-1 with TRBJ2-1; D is ambiguous. TRBV23-1 is sorted into the ORF group, with uncertain function. The V gene lost 4 bases and the J gene lost 1 base, with 2 bases spanning the gap. The CDR3 runs to 12 residues. CDR3 protein: CASSPSYNEQFF. The DNA of the CDR3 is TGCGCCAGCAGTCCTTCCTACAATGAGCAGTTCTTC.

V is TRBV30 and J is TRBJ1-1; 7 nucleotides agree with TRBD1. The CDR3 has 12 amino acids. In germline, CDR1 is GTSNPN, CDR2 SVGIG (reference sequence). V shed 8 bases, J shed 1 base, and the junction held 4 bases outside the gene matches. The CDR3 region is CAERDRNTEAFF. CDR3 nucleotides: TGTGCCGAAAGGGACAGGAACACTGAAGCTTTCTTT.

The chain is built from TRBV3-1 (or the pseudogene TRBV3-2) and TRBJ2-7, with 11 nucleotides matching TRBD2. CDR1 LGHDT and CDR2 YNNKEL come from the germline V gene (reference sequence). CDR3 length: 15 amino acids. Unmatched junction bases numbered 8, after V lost 3 bases and J lost 7 bases. CDR3 in DNA: TGTGCCAGCAGCCACCTTAGCGGGGGGGCGTATGAGCAGTACTTC. Protein sequence: CASSHLSGGAYEQYF.